This is a list of T cell receptor beta chains from one sample in a study of OX40 agonist ivuxolimab in advanced cancers. Measured with immunoSEQ multiplex PCR; TCRdb has only the in-frame clones, and not every one. The table shows approximately 100,000 clones, with approximately 90% occurring only once. The sample consisted of CD4+ or CD8+ T cells sorted from blood, taken in a trial of the OX40 agonist ivuxolimab. Source of these receptors: an adult with an advanced solid tumor such as melanoma, head and neck, liver or kidney cancer. Each CDR3 is given with its conserved first and last residue. The order of the fields is clone size, J gene, V gene, D gene, CDR3 protein, CDR3 DNA. A D gene is named only where the DNA matches it firmly. Only part of the rows carry a size: once, few, many, or a class if the clone is expanded.

few | TRBJ2-7 | TRBV28 | - | CASSSSRHEQYF | TGTGCCAGCAGTTCCTCTAGGCACGAGCAGTACTTC
once | TRBJ2-5 | TRBV7-9 | TRBD1 | CASSPWTGGKGETQYF | TGTGCCAGCAGCCCCTGGACAGGGGGTAAGGGGGAGACCCAGTACTTC
- | TRBJ2-2 | TRBV2 | - | CASSLYRETGELFF | TGTGCCAGCAGTCTCTATAGAGAAACCGGGGAGCTGTTTTTT
once | TRBJ2-7 | TRBV7-2 | - | CASSPQGREQYF | TGTGCCAGCAGCCCGCAGGGGAGGGAGCAGTACTTC
- | TRBJ1-1 | TRBV6-1 | TRBD1 | CASSVLPGQGNTEAFF | TGTGCCAGCAGTGTGCTTCCGGGACAGGGTAACACTGAAGCTTTCTTT
- | TRBJ2-7 | TRBV9 | - | CASSPRQEISGEQYF | TGTGCCAGCAGCCCCCGACAGGAGATTTCTGGCGAGCAGTACTTC
- | TRBJ2-1 | TRBV15 | - | CATSVGFGNEQFF | TGTGCCACCAGCGTCGGTTTCGGGAATGAGCAGTTCTTC
- | TRBJ2-7 | TRBV4-3 | TRBD2 | CASSPTVAGVTYEQYF | TGCGCCAGCAGCCCCACCGTAGCGGGGGTAACCTACGAGCAGTACTTC
- | TRBJ2-7 | TRBV5-1 | - | CASSLGSGQAYEQYF | TGCGCCAGCAGCTTGGGGTCCGGACAAGCCTACGAGCAGTACTTC
- | TRBJ1-1 | TRBV30 | - | CAWRAQGGTEAFF | TGTGCCTGGAGAGCTCAGGGCGGGACTGAAGCTTTCTTT
- | TRBJ2-3 | TRBV21-1 | - | CASSKGRDRDTQYF | TGTGCCAGCAGCAAAGGTCGGGATAGGGATACGCAGTATTTT
- | TRBJ2-5 | TRBV5-6 | - | CASSLRGPETQYF | TGTGCCAGCAGCTTGAGGGGTCCTGAGACCCAGTACTTC
- | TRBJ2-7 | TRBV28 | - | CASSGQDKKKNYEQYF | TGTGCCAGCAGTGGCCAGGACAAAAAGAAAAACTACGAGCAGTACTTC
once | TRBJ1-2 | TRBV6-5 | TRBD1 | CASSYDREPNYGYTF | TGTGCCAGCAGTTACGACAGGGAGCCTAACTATGGCTACACCTTC
- | TRBJ2-7 | TRBV12-5 | TRBD1 | CASGPKTGGRDEQYF | TGTGCTAGTGGTCCCAAAACAGGGGGTAGAGACGAGCAGTACTTC
- | TRBJ2-5 | TRBV6-6 | TRBD1 | CASSSRGPSETQYF | TGTGCCAGCAGTTCCAGGGGGCCCTCGGAGACCCAGTACTTC
- | TRBJ2-1 | TRBV11-3 | TRBD1 | CASSLYRGTYNEQFF | TGTGCCAGCAGCTTATACAGGGGGACCTACAATGAGCAGTTCTTC
once | TRBJ1-5 | TRBV27 | - | CASSLAVNQPRHF | TGTGCCAGCAGTTTAGCAGTCAATCAGCCCCGGCATTTT
- | TRBJ1-4 | TRBV28 | - | CASRPGRTTNEKLFF | TGTGCCAGCAGGCCAGGACGAACAACTAATGAAAAACTGTTTTTT
once | TRBJ2-1 | TRBV11-1 | - | CASRTSARSSYNEQFF | TGTGCCAGCCGGACCTCCGCGAGGAGCTCCTACAATGAGCAGTTCTTC
- | TRBJ2-2 | TRBV18 | - | CASSPPRQANTGELFF | TGTGCCAGCTCACCACCGAGACAAGCGAACACCGGGGAGCTGTTTTTT
- | TRBJ2-1 | TRBV7-9 | TRBD2 | CASTGTAGTSFYNEQFF | TGTGCCAGCACTGGGACAGCCGGGACTAGCTTTTACAATGAGCAGTTCTTC
- | TRBJ2-3 | TRBV4-2 | - | CASSQARGDTQYF | TGTGCCAGCAGCCAAGCAAGGGGAGATACGCAGTATTTT
- | TRBJ1-3 | TRBV5-1 | - | CASSLENRNTIYF | TGCGCCAGCAGCTTGGAAAATCGGAACACCATATATTTT
- | TRBJ2-2 | TRBV18 | TRBD1 | CASSFRGLGTGELFF | TGTGCCAGCTCATTCAGGGGGCTCGGCACCGGGGAGCTGTTTTTT
- | TRBJ1-4 | TRBV7-2 | - | CASSLFFSGNPGNEKLFF | TGTGCCAGCAGCTTATTCTTCTCGGGGAATCCGGGGAATGAAAAACTGTTTTTT
- | TRBJ1-4 | TRBV11-1 | - | CASSPSGPNEKLFF | TGTGCCAGCAGCCCGAGTGGACCCAATGAAAAACTGTTTTTT
- | TRBJ1-2 | TRBV20-1 | - | CSVRPGYGYTF | TGCAGTGTTCGACCAGGCTATGGCTACACCTTC
- | TRBJ2-1 | TRBV9 | TRBD2 | CASSPRGGGPNSYNEQFF | TGTGCCAGCAGCCCTCGTGGGGGGGGACCCAACTCCTACAATGAGCAGTTCTTC
- | TRBJ2-2 | TRBV5-4 | - | CASSLDFGDSGELFF | TGTGCCAGCAGCTTGGATTTTGGGGACTCCGGGGAGCTGTTTTTT